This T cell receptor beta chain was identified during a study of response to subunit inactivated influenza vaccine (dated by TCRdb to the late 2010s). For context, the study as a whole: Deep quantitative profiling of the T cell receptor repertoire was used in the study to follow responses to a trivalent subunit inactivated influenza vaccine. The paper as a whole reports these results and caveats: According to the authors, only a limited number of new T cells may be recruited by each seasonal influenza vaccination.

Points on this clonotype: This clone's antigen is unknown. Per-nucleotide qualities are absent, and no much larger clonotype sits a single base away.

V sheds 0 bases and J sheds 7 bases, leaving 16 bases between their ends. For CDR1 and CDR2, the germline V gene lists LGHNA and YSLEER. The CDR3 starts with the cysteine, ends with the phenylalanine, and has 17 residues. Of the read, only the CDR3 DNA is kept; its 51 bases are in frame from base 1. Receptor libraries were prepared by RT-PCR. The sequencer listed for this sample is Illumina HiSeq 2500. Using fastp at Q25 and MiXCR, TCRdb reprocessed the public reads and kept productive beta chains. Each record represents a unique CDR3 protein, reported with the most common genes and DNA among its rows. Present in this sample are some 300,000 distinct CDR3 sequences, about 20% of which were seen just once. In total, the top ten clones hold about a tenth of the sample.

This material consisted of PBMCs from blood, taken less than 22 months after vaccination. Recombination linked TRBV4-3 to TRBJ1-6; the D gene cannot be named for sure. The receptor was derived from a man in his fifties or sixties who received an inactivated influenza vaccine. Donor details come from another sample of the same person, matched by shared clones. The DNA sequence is TGCGCCAGCAGCCAAGATAACGTCGCCCTCCGAAATTCACCCCTCCACTTT. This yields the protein CASSQDNVALRNSPLHF.